Given below is one T cell receptor beta chain in context. Its matching antigen is unknown. The trim removed 5 bases at V and 13 bases at J, leaving 14 bases unmatched. CDR1 MNHEY and CDR2 SVGEGT come from the germline V gene. The CDR3 is 15 amino acids. A mixed TRB-A/B primer pool amplified rearranged TRB by multiplex touch-down PCR. One entry per CDR3 protein, called by TCRdb with MiXCR from the multiplex PCR reads. This table has about 6,300 distinct CDR3 sequences, around 33% appearing once. This entry comes from a study of T cell repertoires in aging, cancer and after chemotherapy. General observations from the study: Compared with age-matched healthy donors, untreated hematological or solid cancer patients showed higher blood TCR clonality. These repertoire data do not allow conclusions about immunological memory after chemotherapy.

TCR beta rearrangements were amplified from peripheral blood genomic DNA. This sequence originates from a human donor in good health. The chain uses TRBV6-2 or TRBV6-3 and TRBJ2-1; 10 positions match TRBD2. The sample taken for sequencing was blood. The CDR3 DNA reads TGTGCCAGCAGTCTATTTACTAGCGGGGCCCTGGGACAGTTCTTC. It translates to CASSLFTSGALGQFF.